This TCR beta chain was sequenced during a study of CD8 T cells in Susac syndrome. Negative isolation was applied to CD8+ and CD4+ T cells, and FACS enrichment was applied to TEMRA cells. RNA, at about 0.45 to 1 ug, was reverse transcribed with random hexamers. TCRdb re-analysed the immunoSEQ multiplex PCR reads in MiXCR, keeping a single row per CDR3 protein. The sample lists 300,000 or so distinct CDR3 sequences; about 90% were seen once. This CDR3 region has 12 residues. The V end lost 4 bases, the J end lost 5 bases, and 9 bases lay between the germline ends. CDR1 SGHNT and CDR2 YYREEE come from the germline V gene (reference sequence).

This clonotype originated in a human donor with multiple sclerosis. The V and J genes are TRBV5-4 and TRBJ2-5; no reliable D call. Specimen: CD4+ T cells from PBMCs. CDR3 bases: TGTGCCAGCAGCATCGACGGGGAGACCCAGTACTTC. Protein product: CASSIDGETQYF.